The 31 T cell receptor beta chains given below trace back to one sample, sequenced in a study of shared clonotypes between healthy human individuals. TCRdb's copy holds only in-frame clones and misses some; the assay was immunoSEQ multiplex PCR. The sample lists just over 2,000,000 clones, around 96% occurring once. CD45RO-negative CD8 cells positively selected for CCR7 made up the naive population, which excluded terminally differentiated effector memory CD45RA+ cells. Sequences were obtained from naive CD8+ T cells sorted from blood. The receptors stem from a man aged 18 to 35 in good health.

In the case of this clone: The sample has other DNA sequences that encode this CDR3 too. The chain carries TRBV7-9 and TRBJ2-1; D not certain. The CDR3 is 13 amino acids. CDR1 and CDR2 from the germline V gene are SEHNR and FQNEAQ (reference sequence). V lost 3 bases, J lost 6 bases, and 9 bases lay in between. CDR3: CASSFSLGNEQFF. The DNA for the CDR3 is TGTGCCAGCAGCTTCTCCCTAGGCAATGAGCAGTTCTTC.

The chain carries TRBV12-5 and TRBJ2-1; 11 nucleotides line up with TRBD2. V was clipped by 2 bases and J by 7 bases; unmatched bases: 7. The CDR3 sequence is 16 residues long. Germline lookup yields CDR1 LGHNT and CDR2 FRNRAP. Here the CDR3 DNA reads TGTGCTAGTGGTTTGAGCCTAGCGGGAGGTGGGAATGAGCAGTTCTTC. It encodes CASGLSLAGGGNEQFF.

The CDR3 sequence is CASSWTGMNTGELFF. The CDR3 coding sequence is TGTGCCAGCAGTTGGACAGGGATGAACACCGGGGAGCTGTTTTTT. The chain joins TRBV27 to TRBJ2-2; 8 nucleotides align to TRBD1. Per germline, CDR1 MNHEY and CDR2 SMNVEV (reference sequence). The CDR3 is 15 amino acids. V lost 4 bases, J lost 1 base, and 2 bases stayed unmatched.

The chain carries TRBV5-4 and TRBJ2-3; D possibly uses TRBD1 or TRBD2 (5 bases each). V was cut by 2 bases and J by 13 bases, with 20 bases left in between. CDR3 length equals 14 residues. Germline CDR1 is SGHNT and CDR2 is YYREEE (reference sequence). CDR3 DNA sequence: TGTGCCAGCAGCTTTTGGACTGGGGCAGATTCTGAGTATTTT. Translating gives CASSFWTGADSEYF.

In the case of this clone: The sample carries other DNA sequences with the same CDR3. J is TRBJ1-1 and V is TRBV6-5; D unresolved. There are 14 residues in the CDR3. The V end was cut by 2 bases, the J end by 4 bases, with 11 bases between. Germline values: CDR1 MNHEY, CDR2 SVGAGI. The CDR3 loop is CASSYPGLGTEAFF. CDR3 sequence (DNA): TGTGCCAGCAGTTACCCAGGTCTGGGCACTGAAGCTTTCTTT.

The chain links TRBV28 to TRBJ1-1, with D unresolved. Trimming took off 6 bases at V and 4 bases at J, with 12 bases between the two ends. The germline V gene has CDR1 MDHEN and CDR2 SYDVKM. This CDR3 contains 13 residues. The CDR3 is CASSLGMSTEAFF. The CDR3 DNA reads TGTGCCAGCAGCTTAGGGATGAGCACTGAAGCTTTCTTT.

The rearrangement uses TRBV19 and TRBJ2-1; 8 nucleotides line up with TRBD1. This CDR3 contains 14 residues. Germline CDR1 and CDR2: LNHDA and SQIVND (reference sequence). V shed 5 bases and J 5 bases; nucleotides not matched to a gene: 5. CDR3 in DNA: TGTGCCAGTAGTCCGACAGGGGTTGACAATGAGCAGTTCTTC. Protein sequence: CASSPTGVDNEQFF.

This chain uses TRBV2 with TRBJ1-1, with a tentative D call TRBD1 (5 bases). Per the germline V gene, CDR1 is SNHLY and CDR2 is FYNNEI. V gave up 10 bases and J gave up 4 bases, with 10 bases separating them. CDR3 size: 11 residues. CDR3 protein: CAKDIGTEAFF. For the CDR3, the DNA is TGTGCCAAGGACATCGGCACTGAAGCTTTCTTT.

About this clone: Other DNA sequences in the sample encode the same CDR3. CDR3 sequence reads: CASSVSGEGTDTQYF. CDR3 DNA sequence: TGTGCCAGCAGTGTTAGCGGGGAGGGCACAGATACGCAGTATTTT. This chain uses TRBV27 with TRBJ2-3; 8 bases are shared with TRBD2. Germline CDR1 MNHEY, CDR2 SMNVEV (reference sequence). V was clipped by 5 bases and J by 1 base; unmatched bases: 5. This CDR3 is 15 amino acids long.

The rearrangement joins TRBV2 to TRBJ1-2; D remains unclear. The V gene lost 6 bases and the J gene lost 8 bases, with 10 bases spanning the gap. Germline lookup yields CDR1 SNHLY and CDR2 FYNNEI. The CDR3 extends over 11 amino acids. The CDR3 DNA follows: TGTGCCAGCAGGACTGTTCTCGGCTACACCTTC. Translating gives CASRTVLGYTF. Full variable domain (outside the CDR3, taken from reference TRBV2 and TRBJ1-2): EPEVTQTPSHQVTQMGQEVILRCVPISNHLYFYWYRQILGQKVEFLVSFYNNEISEKSEIFDDQFSVERPDGSNFTLKIRSTKLEDSAMYFCASRTVLGYTFGSGTRLTVV.

The chain links TRBV19 to TRBJ2-7, with 8 bases identical to TRBD1. This CDR3 region has 15 residues. The trim removed 5 bases at V and 1 base at J, leaving 7 bases unmatched. Germline V gene data show CDR1 as LNHDA and CDR2 as SQIVND (reference sequence). CDR3 nucleotide sequence: TGTGCCAGTAGTTCTCTTCGGACAGGGTCCTACGAGCAGTACTTC. It translates to CASSSLRTGSYEQYF.

The chain uses TRBV4-3 and TRBJ2-3; D possibly corresponds to TRBD2 (6 bases). CDR3 size: 17 residues. The V and J ends lost 0 bases and 5 bases respectively, with 18 bases between them. The germline CDR1 and CDR2 sequences are LGHNA and YSLEER. The CDR3 sequence is CASSQEAPGRIGDTQYF. The CDR3, as DNA: TGCGCCAGCAGCCAAGAAGCTCCCGGGAGAATAGGAGATACGCAGTATTTT.

The chain has TRBV10-3 and TRBJ2-5, with a possible D match to TRBD1 (5 bases). V was trimmed by 0 bases and J by 4 bases, leaving 12 bases between them. This CDR3 has 15 amino acids. In germline, CDR1 is ENHRY, CDR2 SYGVKD. The CDR3 DNA reads as TGTGCCATCAGTGAGTCGCAGGGATGGGGAGAGACCCAGTACTTC. Its translation: CAISESQGWGETQYF.

This rearrangement joins TRBV11-1 to TRBJ1-1; no firm D call. V was pared by 2 bases and J by 4 bases, with 8 bases between. The CDR3 covers 13 residues. Germline V CDR1 and CDR2: SGHAT, FQDESV (reference sequence). For the CDR3, the DNA is TGTGCCAGCAGCTTATTGATGAGCACTGAAGCTTTCTTT. This sequence encodes CASSLLMSTEAFF.

The J gene is TRBJ1-5, the V gene TRBV6-1; D is unclear. Per germline, CDR1 MNHNS and CDR2 SASEGT. The germline V and J ends were trimmed by 3 bases and 6 bases, with 12 bases remaining between them. The CDR3 is 14 residues long. The CDR3 spells CASSEYLSPQPQHF. The CDR3 nucleotides read TGTGCCAGCAGTGAGTACCTCTCGCCTCAGCCCCAGCATTTT.

The chain recombines TRBV5-4 with TRBJ2-7, with D possibly being TRBD1 or TRBD2 (5 bases each). Trimming cost V 2 bases and J 5 bases, with 14 bases left between them. CDR1 and CDR2 from the germline V gene are SGHNT and YYREEE (reference sequence). The length of the CDR3 is 14 residues. The CDR3 DNA follows: TGTGCCAGCAGCTTCGCCGGGACGGTGGACGAGCAGTACTTC. Amino acid sequence: CASSFAGTVDEQYF.

CDR3 coding DNA: TGCGCCACCGCTCTAGCGGGAGTAGGCGATGAGCAGTTCTTC. Its translation: CATALAGVGDEQFF. This chain connects TRBV10-2 to TRBJ2-1; 10 bases agree with TRBD2. Per the germline V gene, CDR1 is WSHSY and CDR2 is SAAADI. Losses at the gene ends were 10 bases for V and 8 bases for J; bases not matched to a gene: 11. This CDR3 spans 14 amino acids.

On this clone: The identical CDR3 is also encoded by other nucleotide sequences in the sample. The chain carries TRBV11-2 and TRBJ2-3; D could derive from TRBD1 or TRBD2 (5 bases each). Germline V lookup: CDR1 SGHAT, CDR2 FQNNGV. The V and J ends lost 1 base and 2 bases respectively, with 10 bases between them. This CDR3 contains 15 residues. The CDR3 bases are TGTGCCAGCAGCTTAGGCCCGGGGACCACAGATACGCAGTATTTT. Its protein product is CASSLGPGTTDTQYF.

This clone showed up just a few times. The chain is built from TRBV9 and TRBJ2-7; the match to TRBD2 covers 7 bases. Losses at the gene ends were 5 bases for V and 7 bases for J; bases not matched to a gene: 12. Germline V gene data show CDR1 as SGDLS and CDR2 as YYNGEE. The CDR3 extends over 14 amino acids. CDR3 in DNA: TGTGCCAGCAGTCCTGGGGGGGAGATCGGTGAGCAGTACTTC. It specifies CASSPGGEIGEQYF.

This clone came up once. This chain joins TRBV4-3 and TRBJ1-2; D might be TRBD1 (5 bases). The CDR3 runs 16 residues. From germline, CDR1 is LGHNA and CDR2 YSLEER. The V gene lost 5 bases and the J gene lost 4 bases, with 20 bases spanning the gap. The CDR3 reads CASSSNPGNPSYGYTF. The DNA of the CDR3 is TGCGCCAGCAGCAGTAACCCAGGGAACCCTAGCTATGGCTACACCTTC.

The chain has TRBV6-5 and TRBJ2-1, with 11 bases lining up with TRBD2. Per germline, CDR1 MNHEY and CDR2 SVGAGI. V trimming: 4 bases; J trimming: 9 bases; junction bases outside the gene matches: 2. This CDR3 is built from 13 residues. The CDR3 DNA is TGTGCCAGCAGTTGGGGGACTAGCGGTGAGCAGTTCTTC. Its protein product is CASSWGTSGEQFF.

CDR3 bases: TGTGCCAGCAGCTCCTGGGACAGGGGGCCGTACGAGCAGTACTTC. This encodes CASSSWDRGPYEQYF. This sequence joins TRBV13 and TRBJ2-7; TRBD1 matches at 12 bases. This CDR3 has 15 amino acids. With 4 bases clipped from V and 4 bases from J, the junction kept 5 bases outside the gene matches. Per the germline V gene, CDR1 is PRHDT and CDR2 is FYEKMQ (reference sequence). Using reference TRBV13 and TRBJ2-7 for the parts outside the CDR3, the full variable domain is AAGVIQSPRHLIKEKRETATLKCYPIPRHDTVYWYQQGPGQDPQFLISFYEKMQSDKGSIPDRFSAQQFSDYHSELNMSSLELGDSALYFCASSSWDRGPYEQYFGPGTRLTVT.

Concerning this clone: Other DNA sequences within the sample encode an identical CDR3. J is TRBJ1-1 and V is TRBV6-5; D is uncertain. Germline V CDR1 and CDR2: MNHEY, SVGAGI. This CDR3 contains 11 residues. The germline V and J ends were trimmed by 4 bases and 4 bases, with 4 bases remaining between them. The CDR3 DNA sequence: TGTGCCAGCAGTTTTGGCACTGAAGCTTTCTTT. The encoded protein is CASSFGTEAFF.

The chain couples TRBV6-5 to TRBJ2-7, with D tentatively TRBD1 (6 bases). V lost 5 bases and J 5 bases, leaving 19 bases between the germline ends. The CDR3 consists of 15 residues. Germline V lookup: CDR1 MNHEY, CDR2 SVGAGI. CDR3 protein: CASSADSLVNDEQYF. The CDR3 DNA follows: TGTGCCAGCAGTGCGGACAGTCTCGTCAACGACGAGCAGTACTTC.

The gene calls are TRBV4-1 and TRBJ1-1, with D possibly matching TRBD1 (6 bases). The CDR3 runs to 18 residues. The V and J ends lost 3 bases and 3 bases respectively, with 23 bases between them. CDR1 is MGHRA, CDR2 YSYEKL, per germline. CDR3 loop: CASSHYQGRLGSDTEAFF. In DNA, the CDR3 is TGCGCCAGCAGCCACTATCAGGGGCGGCTCGGCTCGGACACTGAAGCTTTCTTT.

This chain connects TRBV5-4 to TRBJ1-6; no clear D. This CDR3 has 15 amino acids. CDR1 SGHNT and CDR2 YYREEE come from the germline V gene (reference sequence). With 7 bases removed from V and 7 bases from J, the gap between germline ends came to 18 bases. In DNA form, the CDR3 reads TGTGCCAGCGAAAAAGGAGGTATACAGAATTCACCCCTCCACTTT. This gives the protein CASEKGGIQNSPLHF.

The chain combines TRBV19 with TRBJ2-1; D unresolved. The V and J ends lost 0 bases and 7 bases respectively, with 16 bases between them. The CDR3 spans 16 residues. The V gene's germline CDR1 is LNHDA and CDR2 SQIVND (reference sequence). The CDR3 bases are TGTGCCAGTAGTATAGACCCGCTGAAGCAAAGGAATGAGCAGTTCTTC. Protein: CASSIDPLKQRNEQFF.

This clone has just a few counts. The chain's CDR3 is CAIRAGLAGYEQYF. As DNA, the CDR3 is TGTGCCATCAGGGCGGGACTAGCGGGATACGAGCAGTACTTC. The rearrangement joins TRBV10-3 to TRBJ2-7; 13 positions match TRBD2. This CDR3 is built from 14 residues. With V trimmed by 6 bases and J by 4 bases, 3 bases remained unmatched. The germline gives CDR1 ENHRY, CDR2 SYGVKD.

This clone occurred once. The V gene is TRBV30, the J gene TRBJ2-3, with unresolved D. V lost 0 bases and J 3 bases, leaving 13 bases between the germline ends. The CDR3 has 15 residues. Per the germline V gene, CDR1 is GTSNPN and CDR2 is SVGIG (reference sequence). The CDR3 DNA reads TGTGCCTGGAGTGTTTTAGGGCTGGGGACAGATACGCAGTATTTT. Protein sequence: CAWSVLGLGTDTQYF.

This chain uses TRBV28 with TRBJ2-2; no clear D gene. The CDR3 is made up of 12 amino acids. Germline V lookup: CDR1 MDHEN, CDR2 SYDVKM. The ends were cut back, 7 bases at V and 6 bases at J, with 9 bases in the middle. The CDR3 sequence: CASTPDSGELFF. Written as DNA, the CDR3 is TGTGCCAGCACGCCGGATTCCGGGGAGCTGTTTTTT.

This clone was seen only once. The J gene is TRBJ2-7, the V gene TRBV9; 8 bases are shared with TRBD1. The germline CDR1 and CDR2 sequences are SGDLS and YYNGEE. CDR3 length equals 13 residues. The trim removed 4 bases at V and 4 bases at J, leaving 4 bases unmatched. CDR3 in DNA: TGTGCCAGCAGCCCCCGGACAGGGTACGAGCAGTACTTC. This sequence encodes CASSPRTGYEQYF. Supplemented by reference TRBV9 and TRBJ2-7, the full variable domain reads DSGVTQTPKHLITATGQRVTLRCSPRSGDLSVYWYQQSLDQGLQFLIQYYNGEERAKGNILERFSAQQFPDLHSELNLSSLELGDSALYFCASSPRTGYEQYFGPGTRLTVT.